Below are 16 T cell receptor beta chains sequenced from a single sample in a study of post-analysis software for immune sequencing data. General study findings and limits: TRBV segments more frequent in patients than in controls numbered five and included TRBV5-6, TRBV5-1 and TRBV20-1.

Incorporated into the TCR beta cDNA libraries were unique molecular identifiers, which served to reduce PCR and sequencing biases. TCRdb reanalysed the PCR reads using MiXCR and keeps one entry per CDR3 protein. The sample has roughly 580,000 distinct CDR3 sequences, roughly 40% seen once. The antigens these receptors bind are not known. The sequencing sample was made of blood. The receptors derive from a girl aged 10 to 17 with multiple sclerosis.

This clonotype has just a few counts. This chain uses TRBV20-1 with TRBJ2-5; D unclear. Germline V lookup: CDR1 DFQATT, CDR2 SNEGSKA (reference sequence). V gave up 5 bases and J gave up 3 bases, with 4 bases separating them. The CDR3 is made up of 10 amino acids. DNA for the CDR3: TGCAGTGCTGTCAAAGAGACCCAGTACTTC. Translation gives CSAVKETQYF.

The chain carries TRBV10-3 and TRBJ1-1; D gene ambiguous. Looked up from germline, CDR1 is ENHRY and CDR2 is SYGVKD. CDR3 length: 11 residues. The germline V and J ends were trimmed by 5 bases and 1 base, with 2 bases remaining between them. CDR3 residues: CAISSNTEAFF. The CDR3 nucleotides read TGTGCCATCAGTTCGAACACTGAAGCTTTCTTT.

The J gene is TRBJ2-1, the V gene TRBV29-1; 11 positions match TRBD2. This CDR3 has 14 amino acids. With 7 bases clipped from V and 5 bases from J, the junction kept 7 bases outside the gene matches. Germline CDR1 is SQVTM and CDR2 is ANQGSEA. CDR3: CSAPYSGRDNEQFF. DNA of the CDR3: TGCAGCGCGCCCTATAGCGGGAGGGACAATGAGCAGTTCTTC.

This clonotype was seen once. The genes are TRBV20-1 and TRBJ1-2, with D perhaps TRBD1 (6 bases). Germline-derived CDR1 and CDR2 are DFQATT and SNEGSKA (reference sequence). The CDR3 covers 15 residues. Trimming pared 4 bases from V and 4 bases from J, leaving 19 bases between. The CDR3 nucleotides are TGCAGTGCTACATCGATGACAGGAGAGTTCTATGGCTACACCTTC. As protein: CSATSMTGEFYGYTF.

This clonotype occurred many times. The chain is built from TRBV12-3 or TRBV12-4 and TRBJ1-5, with 7 bases that match TRBD1. The J segment lost 2 bases and the V segment lost 5 bases, leaving 9 bases of the junction unmatched. The CDR3 totals 16 residues. The CDR3 loop reads CASSNKGRGGNQPQHF. CDR3 in DNA: TGTGCCAGCAGTAACAAGGGCAGGGGGGGCAATCAGCCCCAGCATTTT.

The J gene is TRBJ2-1, the V gene TRBV20-1; 7 positions agree with TRBD1. V lost 6 bases to trimming and J lost 4 bases; unmatched junction nucleotides: 15. The germline CDR1 and CDR2 sequences are DFQATT and SNEGSKA (reference sequence). The CDR3 covers 16 residues. Here the CDR3 DNA reads TGCAGTGCCCCACCTATCAGGGACAGACCGTACAATGAGCAGTTCTTC. This encodes CSAPPIRDRPYNEQFF.

This clonotype was found many times. This chain joins TRBV20-1 and TRBJ2-3, with 9 positions matching TRBD2. In germline, CDR1 is DFQATT, CDR2 SNEGSKA (reference sequence). This CDR3 has 15 amino acids. Germline trimming cut 1 base from V and 5 bases from J; bases unmatched to any gene: 7. This chain's CDR3 is CSARAEAGGRDTQYF. CDR3 nucleotide sequence: TGCAGTGCTAGAGCTGAGGCGGGGGGGCGAGATACGCAGTATTTT.

The V gene is TRBV4-2, the J gene TRBJ2-1; TRBD2 matches 8 bases. Looked up from germline, CDR1 is LGHNA and CDR2 is YNFKEQ. The length of the CDR3 is 17 residues. V shed 4 bases and J 0 bases; nucleotides not matched to a gene: 8. The DNA for the CDR3 is TGTGCCAGCAGCCCGCCAGCGGGAGCCTCCTCCTACAATGAGCAGTTCTTC. Amino acid sequence: CASSPPAGASSYNEQFF.

The table lists this clonotype with a count of one. This chain connects TRBV28 to TRBJ2-1; 12 bases agree with TRBD1. V trimming: 5 bases; J trimming: 3 bases; junction bases outside the gene matches: 5. This CDR3 contains 16 residues. The germline gives CDR1 MDHEN, CDR2 SYDVKM. This chain's CDR3 is CASSLGTGGFYNEQFF. The CDR3 DNA reads TGTGCCAGCAGTCTCGGGACAGGGGGCTTCTACAATGAGCAGTTCTTC.

This clonotype appeared once. The CDR3 nucleotides read TGTGCCAGCTACATAACCGGGACGATTGATCGCTACACCTTC. Its protein is CASYITGTIDRYTF. This chain uses TRBV12-3 or TRBV12-4 with TRBJ1-2, with D possibly being TRBD1 (5 bases). Trimming shortened V by 8 bases and J by 9 bases, and 22 bases separated the two germline ends. This CDR3 has 14 residues.

This CDR3 is CASSQEGLAGNEQFF. The CDR3 nucleotides read TGTGCCAGCAGCCAAGAAGGGCTAGCGGGAAATGAGCAGTTCTTC. The V gene is TRBV3-1, the J gene TRBJ2-1; 9 bases are a match to TRBD2. The junction had 4 bases not matched to a gene; V was cut back by 0 bases and J by 7 bases. The CDR3 loop spans 15 amino acids. Germline lookup yields CDR1 LGHDT and CDR2 YNNKEL (reference sequence).

The chain uses TRBV12-3 or TRBV12-4 and TRBJ2-4; TRBD1 matches at 8 bases. This CDR3 spans 16 amino acids. The junction had 7 bases not matched to a gene; V was cut back by 6 bases and J by 0 bases. In DNA, the CDR3 is TGTGCCAGCAGACCGGGACAGGACTTAGCCAAAAACATTCAGTACTTC. The encoded protein is CASRPGQDLAKNIQYF.

Worth noting for this clonotype: An end of the junction differs from the germline gene, which may be a read error. The J gene is TRBJ2-7, the V gene TRBV12-3 or TRBV12-4, with D perhaps assigned TRBD1 or TRBD2 (5 bases each). This CDR3 comprises 16 residues. The chain's CDR3 is CASSSLLGEQRYGQYF. The DNA of the CDR3 is TGTGCCAGCAGTTCATTATTGGGGGAACAACGCTACGGGCAGTACTTC.

This rearrangement joins TRBV21-1 to TRBJ2-7; the listed D gene, TRBD2, was not tested against the DNA. TRBV21-1 is listed as a pseudogene. The CDR3 is 17 amino acids. CDR3 protein: CASSKVGTLPGERVQYF. In DNA, the CDR3 is TGTGCCAGCAGCAAAGTCGGGACTCTTCCGGGGGAAAGGGTGCAGTACTTC.

This clonotype was found a few times. The chain carries TRBV4-1 and TRBJ2-1; possible D gene TRBD2, 5 bases. This CDR3 contains 13 residues. Germline V CDR1 and CDR2: MGHRA, YSYEKL. With 3 bases removed from V and 7 bases from J, the gap between germline ends came to 10 bases. This CDR3 is CASSQDPGNEQFF. The CDR3 DNA reads TGCGCCAGCAGCCAGGACCCGGGGAATGAGCAGTTCTTC.

The rearrangement links TRBV5-5 to TRBJ2-4; tentatively, D is TRBD1 or TRBD2 (5 bases each). Germline CDR1 is SGHKS and CDR2 is YYEKEE (reference sequence). The CDR3 length is 12 residues. V lost 1 base to trimming and J lost 13 bases, with 12 bases between them. Here the CDR3 reads CASSLKGEQQYF. Here the CDR3 DNA reads TGTGCCAGCAGCTTGAAAGGGGAGCAGCAGTACTTC.